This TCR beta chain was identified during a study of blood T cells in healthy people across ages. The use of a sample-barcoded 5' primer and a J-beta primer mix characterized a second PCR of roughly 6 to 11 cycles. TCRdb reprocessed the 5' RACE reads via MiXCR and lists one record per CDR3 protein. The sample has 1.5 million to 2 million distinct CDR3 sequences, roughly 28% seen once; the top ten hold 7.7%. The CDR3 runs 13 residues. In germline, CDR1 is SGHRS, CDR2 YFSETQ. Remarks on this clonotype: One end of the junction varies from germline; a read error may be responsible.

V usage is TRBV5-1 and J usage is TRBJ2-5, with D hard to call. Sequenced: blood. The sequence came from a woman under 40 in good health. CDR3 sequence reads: CANSPRKEETQYF. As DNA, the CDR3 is TGCGCCAACAGCCCCCGCAAGGAAGAGACCCAGTACTTC.